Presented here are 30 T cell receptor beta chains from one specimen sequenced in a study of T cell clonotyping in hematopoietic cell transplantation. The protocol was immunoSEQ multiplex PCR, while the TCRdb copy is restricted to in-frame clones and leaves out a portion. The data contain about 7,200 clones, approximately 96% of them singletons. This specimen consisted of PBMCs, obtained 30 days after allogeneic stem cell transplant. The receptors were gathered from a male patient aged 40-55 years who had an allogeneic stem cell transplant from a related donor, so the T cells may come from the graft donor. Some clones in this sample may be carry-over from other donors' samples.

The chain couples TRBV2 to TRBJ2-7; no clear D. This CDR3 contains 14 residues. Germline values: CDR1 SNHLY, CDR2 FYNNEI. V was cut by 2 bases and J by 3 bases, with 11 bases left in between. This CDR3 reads CASSEFWGNYEQYF. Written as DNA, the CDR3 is TGTGCCAGCAGTGAATTTTGGGGTAACTACGAGCAGTACTTC.

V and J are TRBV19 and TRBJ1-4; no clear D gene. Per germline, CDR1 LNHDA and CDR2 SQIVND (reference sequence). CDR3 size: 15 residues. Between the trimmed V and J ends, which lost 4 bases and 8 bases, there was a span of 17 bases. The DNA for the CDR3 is TGTGCCAGTAGTAATTACGCCCGGAGTCCGGAAAAACTGTTTTTT. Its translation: CASSNYARSPEKLFF.

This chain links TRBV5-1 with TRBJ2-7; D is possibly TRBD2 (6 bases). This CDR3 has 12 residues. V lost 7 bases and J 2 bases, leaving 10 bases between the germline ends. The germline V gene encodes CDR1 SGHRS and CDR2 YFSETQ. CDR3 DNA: TGCGCCAGCTCTAGCGTACCCTACGAGCAGTACTTC. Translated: CASSSVPYEQYF. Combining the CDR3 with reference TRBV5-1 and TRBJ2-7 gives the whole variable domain KAGVTQTPRYLIKTRGQQVTLSCSPISGHRSVSWYQQTPGQGLQFLFEYFSETQRNKGNFPGRFSGRQFSNSRSEMNVSTLELGDSALYLCASSSVPYEQYFGPGTRLTVT.

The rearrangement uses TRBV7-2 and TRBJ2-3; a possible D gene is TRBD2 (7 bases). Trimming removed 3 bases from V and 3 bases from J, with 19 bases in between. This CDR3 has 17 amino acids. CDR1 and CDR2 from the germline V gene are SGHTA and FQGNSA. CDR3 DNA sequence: TGTGCCAGCAGCTTCCCCGGGGGCGGGGGTTCAACAGATACGCAGTATTTT. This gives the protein CASSFPGGGGSTDTQYF. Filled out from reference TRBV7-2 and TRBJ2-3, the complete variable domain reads GAGVSQSPSNKVTEKGKDVELRCDPISGHTALYWYRQSLGQGLEFLIYFQGNSAPDKSGLPSDRFSAERTGGSVSTLTIQRTQQEDSAVYLCASSFPGGGGSTDTQYFGPGTRLTVL.

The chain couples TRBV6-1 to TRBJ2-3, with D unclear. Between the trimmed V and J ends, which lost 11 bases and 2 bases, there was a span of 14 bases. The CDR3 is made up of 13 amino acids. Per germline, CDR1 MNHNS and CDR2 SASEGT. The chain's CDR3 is CAGHKSHTDTQYF. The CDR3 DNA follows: TGTGCCGGTCATAAGAGCCACACAGATACGCAGTATTTT.

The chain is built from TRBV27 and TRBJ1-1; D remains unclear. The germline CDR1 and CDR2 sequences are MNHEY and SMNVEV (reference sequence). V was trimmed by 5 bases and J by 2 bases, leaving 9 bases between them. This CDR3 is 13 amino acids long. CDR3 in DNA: TGTGCCAGCAGTCTAGCCAGTAACACTGAAGCTTTCTTT. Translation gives CASSLASNTEAFF.

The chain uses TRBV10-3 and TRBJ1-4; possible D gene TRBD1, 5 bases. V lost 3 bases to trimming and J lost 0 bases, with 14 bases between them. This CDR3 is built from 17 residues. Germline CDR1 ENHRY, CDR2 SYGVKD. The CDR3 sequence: CAISDGARRTTNEKLFF. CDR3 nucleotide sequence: TGTGCCATCAGTGACGGGGCGCGAAGGACAACTAATGAAAAACTGTTTTTT.

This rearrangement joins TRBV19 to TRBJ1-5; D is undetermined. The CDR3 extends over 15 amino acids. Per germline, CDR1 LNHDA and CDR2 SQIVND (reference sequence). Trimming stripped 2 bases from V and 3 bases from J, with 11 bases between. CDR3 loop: CASSIFGQINQPQHF. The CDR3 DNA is TGTGCCAGTAGTATATTTGGGCAGATCAATCAGCCCCAGCATTTT.

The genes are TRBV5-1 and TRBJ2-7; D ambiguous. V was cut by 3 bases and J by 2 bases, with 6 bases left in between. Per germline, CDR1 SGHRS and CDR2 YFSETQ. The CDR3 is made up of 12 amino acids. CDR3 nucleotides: TGCGCCAGCAGCTCGAACGCCTACGAGCAGTACTTC. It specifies CASSSNAYEQYF.

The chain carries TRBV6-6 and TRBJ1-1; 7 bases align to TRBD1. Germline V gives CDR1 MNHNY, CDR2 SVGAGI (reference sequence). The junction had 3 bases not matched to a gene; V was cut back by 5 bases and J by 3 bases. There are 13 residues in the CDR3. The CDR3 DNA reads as TGTGCCAGCAGTGCCGACAGGGACACTGAAGCTTTCTTT. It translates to CASSADRDTEAFF.

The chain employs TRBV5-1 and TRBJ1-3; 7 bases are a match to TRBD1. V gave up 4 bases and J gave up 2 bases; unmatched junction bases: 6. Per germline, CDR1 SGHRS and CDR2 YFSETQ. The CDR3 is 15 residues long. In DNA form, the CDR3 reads TGCGCCAGCAGCAAGGGACAGCCCGCTGGAAACACCATATATTTT. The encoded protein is CASSKGQPAGNTIYF.

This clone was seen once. CDR3 sequence reads: CSVGYNEQFF. The DNA of the CDR3 is TGCAGTGTGGGATACAATGAGCAGTTCTTC. The chain links TRBV20-1 to TRBJ2-1; no clear D gene. Germline V gene sequence: CDR1 DFQATT, CDR2 SNEGSKA (reference sequence). The V end was cut by 7 bases, the J end by 4 bases, with 5 bases between. The CDR3 has 10 amino acids.

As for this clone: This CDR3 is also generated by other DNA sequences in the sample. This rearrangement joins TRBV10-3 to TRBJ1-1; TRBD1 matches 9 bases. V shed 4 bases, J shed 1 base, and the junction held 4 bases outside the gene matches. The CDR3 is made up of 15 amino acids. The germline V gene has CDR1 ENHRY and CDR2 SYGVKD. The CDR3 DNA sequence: TGTGCCATCAGTGCAACAGGGGGCGCGAACACTGAAGCTTTCTTT. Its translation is CAISATGGANTEAFF.

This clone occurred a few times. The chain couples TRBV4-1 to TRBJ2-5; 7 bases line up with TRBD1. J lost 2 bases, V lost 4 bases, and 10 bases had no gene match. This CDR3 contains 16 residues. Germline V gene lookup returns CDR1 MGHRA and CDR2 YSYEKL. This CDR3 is CASSPSRLTGQETQYF. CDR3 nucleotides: TGCGCCAGCAGCCCCTCCCGTTTGACAGGGCAAGAGACCCAGTACTTC.

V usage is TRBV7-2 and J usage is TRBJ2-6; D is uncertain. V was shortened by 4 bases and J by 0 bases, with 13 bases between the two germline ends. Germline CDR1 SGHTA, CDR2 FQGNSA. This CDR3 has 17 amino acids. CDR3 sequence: CASSYLAPGSGANVLTF. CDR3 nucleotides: TGTGCCAGCAGCTACTTAGCCCCGGGCTCTGGGGCCAACGTCCTGACTTTC.

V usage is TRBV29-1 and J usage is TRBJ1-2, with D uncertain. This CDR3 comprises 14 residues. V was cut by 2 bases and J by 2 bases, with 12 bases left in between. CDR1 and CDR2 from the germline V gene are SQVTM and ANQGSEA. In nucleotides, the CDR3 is TGCAGCGTTGAACGCTATACCCCCAACTATGGCTACACCTTC. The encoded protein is CSVERYTPNYGYTF.

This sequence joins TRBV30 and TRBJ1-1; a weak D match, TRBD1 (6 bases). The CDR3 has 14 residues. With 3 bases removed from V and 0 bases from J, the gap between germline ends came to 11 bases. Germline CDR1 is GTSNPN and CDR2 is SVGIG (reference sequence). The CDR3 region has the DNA TGTGCCTGGAGGAGACAGGCGGTGAACACTGAAGCTTTCTTT. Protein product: CAWRRQAVNTEAFF.

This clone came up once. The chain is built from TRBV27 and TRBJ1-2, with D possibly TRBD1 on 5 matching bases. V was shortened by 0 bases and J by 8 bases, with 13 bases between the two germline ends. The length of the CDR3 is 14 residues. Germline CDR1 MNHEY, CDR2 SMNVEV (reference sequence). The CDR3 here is CASSLSLGVGGYTF. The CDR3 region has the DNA TGTGCCAGCAGTTTATCGCTGGGGGTAGGCGGCTACACCTTC.

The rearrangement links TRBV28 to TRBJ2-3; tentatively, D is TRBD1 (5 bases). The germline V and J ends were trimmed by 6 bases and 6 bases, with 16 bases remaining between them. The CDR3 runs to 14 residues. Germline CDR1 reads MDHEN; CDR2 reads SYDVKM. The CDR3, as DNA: TGTGCCAGCAGAACTATTACAGGATTCGATACGCAGTATTTT. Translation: CASRTITGFDTQYF.

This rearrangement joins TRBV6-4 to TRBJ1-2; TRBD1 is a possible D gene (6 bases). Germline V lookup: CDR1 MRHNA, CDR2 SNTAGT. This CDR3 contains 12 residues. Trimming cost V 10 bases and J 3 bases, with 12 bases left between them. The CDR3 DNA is TGTGCCACCCGGACAGCGGACTATGGCTACACCTTC. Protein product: CATRTADYGYTF.

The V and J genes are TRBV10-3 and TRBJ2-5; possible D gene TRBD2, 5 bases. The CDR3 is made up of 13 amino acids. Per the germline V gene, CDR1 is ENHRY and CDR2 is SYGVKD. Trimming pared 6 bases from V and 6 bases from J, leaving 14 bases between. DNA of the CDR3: TGTGCCATCAGCTCGGCTAGCACGCAGACCCAGTACTTC. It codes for CAISSASTQTQYF.

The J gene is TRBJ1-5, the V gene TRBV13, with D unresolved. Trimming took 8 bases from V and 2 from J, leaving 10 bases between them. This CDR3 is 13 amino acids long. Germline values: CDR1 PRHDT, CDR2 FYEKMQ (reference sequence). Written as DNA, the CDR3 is TGTGCCAGCGCCTCTAGGGGCAATCAGCCCCAGCATTTT. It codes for CASASRGNQPQHF.

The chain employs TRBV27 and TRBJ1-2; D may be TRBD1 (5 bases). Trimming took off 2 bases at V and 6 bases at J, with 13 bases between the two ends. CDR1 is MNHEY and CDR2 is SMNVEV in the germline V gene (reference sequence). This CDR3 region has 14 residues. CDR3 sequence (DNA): TGTGCCAGCAGTTTAAATCACCAGGGCCATGGCTACACCTTC. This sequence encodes CASSLNHQGHGYTF.

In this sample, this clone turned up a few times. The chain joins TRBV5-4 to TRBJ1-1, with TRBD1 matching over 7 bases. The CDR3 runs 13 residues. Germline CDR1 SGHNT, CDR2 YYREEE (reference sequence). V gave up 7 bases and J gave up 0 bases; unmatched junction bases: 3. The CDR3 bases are TGTGCCAGCGGACAGGAACTGAACACTGAAGCTTTCTTT. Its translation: CASGQELNTEAFF.

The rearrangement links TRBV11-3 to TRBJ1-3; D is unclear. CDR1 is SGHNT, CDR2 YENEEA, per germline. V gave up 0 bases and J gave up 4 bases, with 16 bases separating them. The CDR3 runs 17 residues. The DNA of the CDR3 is TGTGCCAGCAGCTTAGATCGTGACCCACGTTCCGGAAACACCATATATTTT. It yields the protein CASSLDRDPRSGNTIYF.

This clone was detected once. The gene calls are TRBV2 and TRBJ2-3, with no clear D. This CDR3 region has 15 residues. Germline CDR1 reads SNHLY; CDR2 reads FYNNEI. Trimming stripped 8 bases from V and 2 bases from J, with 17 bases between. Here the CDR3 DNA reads TGTGCCAGCGCCAGATCGCTGGGGATCACAGATACGCAGTATTTT. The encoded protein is CASARSLGITDTQYF.

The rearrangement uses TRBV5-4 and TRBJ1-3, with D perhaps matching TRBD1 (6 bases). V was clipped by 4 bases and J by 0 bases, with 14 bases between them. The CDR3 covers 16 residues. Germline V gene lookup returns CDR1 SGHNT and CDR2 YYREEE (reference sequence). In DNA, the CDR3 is TGTGCCAGCAGCCCAAACAGGGTAGCCTCTGGAAACACCATATATTTT. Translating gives CASSPNRVASGNTIYF. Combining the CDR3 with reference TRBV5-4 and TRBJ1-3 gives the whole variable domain ETGVTQSPTHLIKTRGQQVTLRCSSQSGHNTVSWYQQALGQGPQFIFQYYREEENGRGNFPPRFSGLQFPNYSSELNVNALELDDSALYLCASSPNRVASGNTIYFGEGSWLTVV.

CDR3 amino acids: CASSRPGLVETQYF. CDR3 DNA: TGTGCCAGCAGCCGCCCGGGACTAGTTGAGACCCAGTACTTC. The chain joins TRBV7-9 to TRBJ2-5; 8 bases line up with TRBD2. Unmatched junction bases numbered 7, after V lost 5 bases and J lost 5 bases. Germline V gene lookup returns CDR1 SEHNR and CDR2 FQNEAQ (reference sequence). The CDR3 has 14 amino acids.

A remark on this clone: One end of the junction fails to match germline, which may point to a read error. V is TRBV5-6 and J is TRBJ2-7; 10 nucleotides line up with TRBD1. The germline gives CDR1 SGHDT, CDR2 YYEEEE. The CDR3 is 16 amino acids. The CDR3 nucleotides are TGTGCCAGCAGTTTGGGGGGGACAGGGGCAGCCTACGAGCAGTACTTC. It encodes CASSLGGTGAAYEQYF.

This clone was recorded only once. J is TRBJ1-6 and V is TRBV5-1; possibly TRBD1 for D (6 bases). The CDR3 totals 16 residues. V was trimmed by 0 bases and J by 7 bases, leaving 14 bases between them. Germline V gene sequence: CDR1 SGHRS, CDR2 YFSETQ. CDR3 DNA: TGCGCCAGCAGCTTGGTCTGGACAGCTACGAATTCACCCCTCCACTTT. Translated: CASSLVWTATNSPLHF.